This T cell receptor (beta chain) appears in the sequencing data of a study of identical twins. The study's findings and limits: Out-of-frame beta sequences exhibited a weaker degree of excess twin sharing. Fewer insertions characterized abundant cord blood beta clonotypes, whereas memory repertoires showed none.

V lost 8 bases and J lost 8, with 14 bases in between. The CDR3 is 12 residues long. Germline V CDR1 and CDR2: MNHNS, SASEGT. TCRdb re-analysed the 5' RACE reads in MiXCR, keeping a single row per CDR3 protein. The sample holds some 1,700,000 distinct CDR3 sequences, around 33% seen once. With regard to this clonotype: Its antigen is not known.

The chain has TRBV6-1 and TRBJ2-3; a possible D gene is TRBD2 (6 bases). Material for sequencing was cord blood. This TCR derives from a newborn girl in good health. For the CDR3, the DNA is TGTGCCAGCTCTAGCGATGGGGGTACGCAGTATTTT. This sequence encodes CASSSDGGTQYF.